Listed below are T cell receptor beta chains from one sample, sequenced in a study of identical twins. TCRdb fed the 5' RACE reads into MiXCR, producing one record per CDR3 protein. The data show roughly 350,000 distinct CDR3 sequences, 9% to 10% seen once. The sample comprised naive T cells sorted from blood. These receptors were obtained from a woman aged 45-65 years in good health. The CDR3 runs from the conserved cysteine through the conserved F or W. A D gene is named only where the DNA matches it firmly. The size entry is marked missing in some rows and otherwise reads once, few, many or a size class.

J: TRBJ2-1
D: .
size: few
V: TRBV2
DNA: TGTGCCAGCAGTGAAGAGGCTAGCGTACGATACAATGAGCAGTTCTTC
CDR3: CASSEEASVRYNEQFF

J: TRBJ2-3
D: .
size: few
V: TRBV21-1
DNA: TGTGCCAGCAGCATAGAAGATACGCAGTATTTT
CDR3: CASSIEDTQYF

J: TRBJ2-1
D: .
size: .
V: TRBV9
DNA: TGTGCCAGCAGCCCCCGGGGCGATGGGAGACCCTACAATGAGCAGTTCTTC
CDR3: CASSPRGDGRPYNEQFF

J: TRBJ1-6
D: .
size: few
V: TRBV10-3
DNA: TGTGCCATCAGTGGCAGGGAGGACATCAGAGGATTCCTCCACTTT
CDR3: CAISGREDIRGFLHF

J: TRBJ1-1
D: TRBD1
size: .
V: TRBV12-3/TRBV12-4
DNA: TGTGCCAGCAGTTTTGGACAGGGGTATCCTGAAGCTTTCTTT
CDR3: CASSFGQGYPEAFF

J: TRBJ1-1
D: .
size: .
V: TRBV5-1
DNA: TGCGCCAGCAGCTTGGTGCGGACCTCGGCGAACACTGAAGCTTTCTTT
CDR3: CASSLVRTSANTEAFF

J: TRBJ2-7
D: .
size: once
V: TRBV6-5
DNA: TGTGCCAGCAGTTACTCTCCCGGGACCTACGAGCAGTACTTC
CDR3: CASSYSPGTYEQYF

J: TRBJ2-5
D: .
size: .
V: TRBV3-1
DNA: TGTGCCAGCAGCCAGCCGGAATTTTTGACCCAGTACTTC
CDR3: CASSQPEFLTQYF

J: TRBJ1-1
D: .
size: many
V: TRBV12-3/TRBV12-4
DNA: TGTGCCAGCAGTTCCCCGGGGCTGGCAGACCCACCCTCCATTTATGAAGCTTTCTTT
CDR3: CASSSPGLADPPSIYEAFF

J: TRBJ1-1
D: .
size: few
V: TRBV20-1
DNA: TGCAGTGCTAGCAGCATAAACACTGAAGCTTTCTTT
CDR3: CSASSINTEAFF

J: TRBJ2-1
D: TRBD2
size: many
V: TRBV25-1
DNA: TGTGCCAGCACTTCACTAGCGGGAGGTTCCAATGAGCAGTTCTTC
CDR3: CASTSLAGGSNEQFF

J: TRBJ2-1
D: .
size: .
V: TRBV12-5
DNA: TGTGCTAGTGGTCCCCATGGAGGCATGAACAATGAGCAGTTCTTC
CDR3: CASGPHGGMNNEQFF

J: TRBJ2-2
D: .
size: many
V: TRBV4-1
DNA: TGCGCCAGCAGCCCATACCTCGGGTTGAACACCGGGGAGCTGTTTTTT
CDR3: CASSPYLGLNTGELFF

J: TRBJ2-5
D: .
size: .
V: TRBV5-1
DNA: TGCGCCAGCAGCTTGGTGTCGGAAGAGACCCAGTACTTC
CDR3: CASSLVSEETQYF

J: TRBJ1-3
D: .
size: .
V: TRBV27
DNA: TGTGCCAGCAGTCAGGGAAACTCTGGAAACACCATATATTTT
CDR3: CASSQGNSGNTIYF

J: TRBJ2-3
D: TRBD2
size: few
V: TRBV20-1
DNA: TGCAGTGCTGGACTAGCGGGAGGAAATACGCAGTATTTT
CDR3: CSAGLAGGNTQYF

J: TRBJ2-1
D: TRBD2
size: many
V: TRBV5-1
DNA: TGCGCCAGCAGCGGAGGAACTAGCGGGAGGGCCAATGAGCAGTTCTTC
CDR3: CASSGGTSGRANEQFF

J: TRBJ2-6
D: TRBD1
size: many
V: TRBV24-1
DNA: TGTGCCACCAGTGGGGACAGTCCTGGGGCCAACGTCCTGACTTTC
CDR3: CATSGDSPGANVLTF

J: TRBJ1-5
D: TRBD1
size: many
V: TRBV5-1
DNA: TGCGCCAGCAGCCCGGACAGGGTCGATCAGCCCCAGCATTTT
CDR3: CASSPDRVDQPQHF

J: TRBJ2-3
D: .
size: few
V: TRBV20-1
DNA: TGCAGTGCTAGCCCGTCAGGGGCCTTACACACAGATACGCAGTATTTT
CDR3: CSASPSGALHTDTQYF

J: TRBJ1-5
D: .
size: few
V: TRBV27
DNA: TGTGCCAGCAGTGCCAGGGGACACAGAAGCAATCAGCCCCAGCATTTT
CDR3: CASSARGHRSNQPQHF

J: TRBJ1-4
D: .
size: few
V: TRBV12-3/TRBV12-4
DNA: TGTGCCAGCGCCAGAGTTAATGAAAAACTGTTTTTT
CDR3: CASARVNEKLFF

J: TRBJ2-1
D: .
size: many
V: TRBV30
DNA: TGTGCCTGGACCGGGACTCACTCCTACAATGAGCAGTTCTTC
CDR3: CAWTGTHSYNEQFF

J: TRBJ2-3
D: .
size: .
V: TRBV5-5
DNA: TGTGCCAGCAGCTTGGCCGGGCGTCTTCTGGATACGCAGTATTTT
CDR3: CASSLAGRLLDTQYF

J: TRBJ2-3
D: .
size: many
V: TRBV27
DNA: TGTGCCAGCAGTTTTGCCTACACAGATACGCAGTATTTT
CDR3: CASSFAYTDTQYF

J: TRBJ1-1
D: .
size: few
V: TRBV6-4
DNA: TGTGCCAGCAGTATATCGGGACAGAACACTGAAGCTTTCTTT
CDR3: CASSISGQNTEAFF

J: TRBJ2-2
D: TRBD2
size: .
V: TRBV6-6
DNA: TGTGCCATCACCCAGCGGGAGAGGGGGGAGCTGTTTTTT
CDR3: CAITQRERGELFF

J: TRBJ2-1
D: .
size: once
V: TRBV21-1
DNA: TGTGCCAGCAGCCAGGGCTTTTCTCCGGGACGCACGTTCTACAATGAGCAGCTCTTC
CDR3: CASSQGFSPGRTFYNEQLF

J: TRBJ2-4
D: .
size: .
V: TRBV20-1
DNA: TGCAGTGCTAATAGAGTAGCCAAAAACATTCAGTACTTC
CDR3: CSANRVAKNIQYF

J: TRBJ2-7
D: .
size: many
V: TRBV7-6
DNA: TGTGCCAGCAGCTTATCTCAAGCGAGCTCCTACGAGCAGTACTTC
CDR3: CASSLSQASSYEQYF

J: TRBJ1-1
D: TRBD1
size: few
V: TRBV5-1
DNA: TGCGCCAGCAGCTCCGGACAGGAGAACACTGAAGCTTTCTTT
CDR3: CASSSGQENTEAFF

J: TRBJ2-5
D: TRBD1
size: few
V: TRBV10-1
DNA: TGCGCCAGCAGTGTGACAGGGGCAGAGACCCAGTACTTC
CDR3: CASSVTGAETQYF

J: TRBJ2-1
D: .
size: few
V: TRBV10-3
DNA: TGTGCCATCGAGGCGGGTAACTCCTACAATGAGCAGTTCTTC
CDR3: CAIEAGNSYNEQFF

J: TRBJ2-7
D: TRBD2
size: few
V: TRBV6-2/TRBV6-3
DNA: TGTGCCAGCGAGAGGACTAGCGAGGGCGAGCAGTACTTC
CDR3: CASERTSEGEQYF

J: TRBJ1-1
D: .
size: few
V: TRBV7-9
DNA: TGTGCCAGCAGGTCGGAGGACGGCATTACTTTCTTT
CDR3: CASRSEDGITFF

J: TRBJ2-7
D: TRBD2
size: few
V: TRBV5-1
DNA: TGCGCCAGCAGCCGGACGCTAGCGGGACTATCCTACGAGCAGTACTTC
CDR3: CASSRTLAGLSYEQYF

J: TRBJ1-5
D: .
size: few
V: TRBV28
DNA: TGTGCCAGCAGAGTTGACAATCAGCCCCAGCATTTT
CDR3: CASRVDNQPQHF

J: TRBJ2-1
D: TRBD2
size: .
V: TRBV29-1
DNA: TGCAGCCCATTAGCGGGCCTCTACAATGAGCAGTTCTTC
CDR3: CSPLAGLYNEQFF

J: TRBJ2-1
D: .
size: few
V: TRBV4-1
DNA: TGCGCCAGCAGCCAAGTGGCGGTAGGCGAGCAGTTCTTC
CDR3: CASSQVAVGEQFF

J: TRBJ2-7
D: TRBD1
size: few
V: TRBV7-9
DNA: TGTGCCAGCAGCTTCCCCCCGGGACAGCTAGACTACGAGCAGTACTTC
CDR3: CASSFPPGQLDYEQYF

J: TRBJ1-1
D: TRBD1
size: .
V: TRBV27
DNA: TGTGCCAGCAGTGTAATCAGGGGGAGGACTGAAGCTTTCTTT
CDR3: CASSVIRGRTEAFF

J: TRBJ1-1
D: TRBD1
size: few
V: TRBV4-1
DNA: TGCGCCAGCAGCCATCGCACCGGGACAGCTGAAGCTTTCTTT
CDR3: CASSHRTGTAEAFF

J: TRBJ2-3
D: TRBD2
size: once
V: TRBV11-2
DNA: TGTGCCAGCAGAAAACTAGCGGGGGGCCGCACAGATACGCAGTATTTT
CDR3: CASRKLAGGRTDTQYF